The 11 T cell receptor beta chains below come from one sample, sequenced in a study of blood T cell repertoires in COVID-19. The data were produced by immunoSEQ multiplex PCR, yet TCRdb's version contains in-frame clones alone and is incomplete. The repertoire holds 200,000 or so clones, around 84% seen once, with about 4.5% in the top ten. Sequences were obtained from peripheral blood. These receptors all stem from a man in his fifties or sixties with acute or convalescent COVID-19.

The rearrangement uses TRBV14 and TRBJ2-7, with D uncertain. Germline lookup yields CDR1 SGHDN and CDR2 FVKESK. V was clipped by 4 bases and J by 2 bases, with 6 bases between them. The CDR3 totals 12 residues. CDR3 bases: TGTGCCAGCAGCCGAGCAACCTACGAGCAGTACTTC. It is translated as CASSRATYEQYF.

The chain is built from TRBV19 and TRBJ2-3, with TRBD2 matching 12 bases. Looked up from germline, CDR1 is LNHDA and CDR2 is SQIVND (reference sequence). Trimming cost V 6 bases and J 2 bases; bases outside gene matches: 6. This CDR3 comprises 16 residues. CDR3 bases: TGTGCCAGTAGATTCGCTAGCGGGGGGGCCACAGATACGCAGTATTTT. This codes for CASRFASGGATDTQYF.

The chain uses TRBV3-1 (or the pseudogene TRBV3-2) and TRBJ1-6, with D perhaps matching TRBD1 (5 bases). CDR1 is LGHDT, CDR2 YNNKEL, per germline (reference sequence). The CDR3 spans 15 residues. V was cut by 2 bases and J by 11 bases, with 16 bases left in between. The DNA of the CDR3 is TGTGCCAGCAGCCAAAGGACGGGGGGGAAGGCACCCCTCCACTTT. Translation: CASSQRTGGKAPLHF.

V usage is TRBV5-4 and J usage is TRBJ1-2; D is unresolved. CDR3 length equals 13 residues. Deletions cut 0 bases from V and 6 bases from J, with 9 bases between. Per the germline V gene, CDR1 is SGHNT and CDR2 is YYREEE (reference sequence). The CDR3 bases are TGTGCCAGCAGCTTGGCCGGGATTGATGGCTACACCTTC. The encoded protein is CASSLAGIDGYTF. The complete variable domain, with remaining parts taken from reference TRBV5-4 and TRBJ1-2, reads ETGVTQSPTHLIKTRGQQVTLRCSSQSGHNTVSWYQQALGQGPQFIFQYYREEENGRGNFPPRFSGLQFPNYSSELNVNALELDDSALYLCASSLAGIDGYTFGSGTRLTVV.

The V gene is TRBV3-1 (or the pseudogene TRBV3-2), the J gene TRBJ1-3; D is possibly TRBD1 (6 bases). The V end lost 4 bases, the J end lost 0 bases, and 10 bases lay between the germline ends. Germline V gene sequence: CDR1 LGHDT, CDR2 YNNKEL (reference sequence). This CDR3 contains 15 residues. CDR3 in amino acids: CASSPTGFSGNTIYF. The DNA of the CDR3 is TGTGCCAGCAGCCCTACAGGGTTCTCTGGAAACACCATATATTTT.

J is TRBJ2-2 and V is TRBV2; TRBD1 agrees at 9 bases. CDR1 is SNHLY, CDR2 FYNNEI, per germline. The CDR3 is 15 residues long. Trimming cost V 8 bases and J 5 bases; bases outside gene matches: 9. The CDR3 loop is CASARDRDGTGELFF. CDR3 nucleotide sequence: TGTGCCAGCGCACGGGACAGGGATGGTACCGGGGAGCTGTTTTTT.

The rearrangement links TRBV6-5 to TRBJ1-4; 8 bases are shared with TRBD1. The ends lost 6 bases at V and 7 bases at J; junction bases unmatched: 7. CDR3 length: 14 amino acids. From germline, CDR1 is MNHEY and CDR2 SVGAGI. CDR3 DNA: TGTGCCAGCAGGGCAGGGGGCGTCGGTGAAAAACTGTTTTTT. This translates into CASRAGGVGEKLFF.

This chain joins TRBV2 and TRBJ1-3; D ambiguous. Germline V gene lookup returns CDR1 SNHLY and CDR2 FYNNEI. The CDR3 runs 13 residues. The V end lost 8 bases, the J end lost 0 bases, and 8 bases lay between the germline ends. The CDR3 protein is CASREYSGNTIYF. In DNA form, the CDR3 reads TGTGCCAGCCGGGAGTACTCTGGAAACACCATATATTTT.

The CDR3 is CASSFTGNTEAFF. The CDR3 DNA is TGTGCCAGCAGCTTCACAGGGAACACTGAAGCTTTCTTT. This chain uses TRBV16 with TRBJ1-1; maybe TRBD1 (5 bases). The germline V gene has CDR1 KGHSY and CDR2 FQNENV. The V and J ends lost 5 bases and 1 base respectively, with 8 bases between them. This CDR3 is 13 amino acids long.

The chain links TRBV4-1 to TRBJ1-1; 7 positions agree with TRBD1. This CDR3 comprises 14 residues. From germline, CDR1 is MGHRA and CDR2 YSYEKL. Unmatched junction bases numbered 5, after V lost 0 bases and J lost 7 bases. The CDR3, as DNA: TGCGCCAGCAGCCAAGAGAGGGGGCTTGGTGAAGCTTTCTTT. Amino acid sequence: CASSQERGLGEAFF.

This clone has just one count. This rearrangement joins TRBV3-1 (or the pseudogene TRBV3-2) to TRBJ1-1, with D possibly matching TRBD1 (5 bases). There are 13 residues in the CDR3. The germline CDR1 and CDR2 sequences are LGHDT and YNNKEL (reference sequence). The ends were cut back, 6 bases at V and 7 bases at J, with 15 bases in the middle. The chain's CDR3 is CASRPQGSGEAFF. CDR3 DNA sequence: TGTGCCAGCAGACCTCAGGGTTCCGGTGAAGCTTTCTTT.